This entry lists 5 T cell receptor beta chains sequenced from one sample in a study of tumor-infiltrating lymphocytes in primary liver carcinoma. The tissue used was unsorted bulk material of about 19-30 mg. RNA and DNA were co-extracted from it with the AllPrep DNA/RNA mini kit. The input was 500 ng total RNA; TCR beta cDNA was made from it with a constant-region primer. It was through three nested multiplex PCR rounds of slightly modified ARM-PCR that TCR beta libraries arose. A C-beta reverse primer was combined with TRBV1-TRBV30 forward primers in the first two PCR rounds, and each round had approximately 10 cycles. TCRdb reanalysed the multiplex PCR reads using MiXCR and keeps one entry per CDR3 protein. The sample contains some 100,000 distinct CDR3 sequences, around 66% of which appear only once. The sequencing input was liver tumor tissue from sampling region 2. Sample subset: tumor region T2, inferior pole. The receptors originated from an older woman with primary liver carcinoma and hepatitis B virus infection.

To note about this clonotype: Compared with germline, one end of the junction differs, possibly owing to a read error. This chain links TRBV30 with TRBJ2-6; no definite D call. The germline CDR1 and CDR2 sequences are GTSNPN and SVGIG (reference sequence). This CDR3 has 15 amino acids. CDR3 amino acids: CAWSVLGTGTNVLTF. CDR3 coding DNA: TGTGCCTGGAGTGTATTGGGAACTGGGACCAACGTCCTGACTTTC.

The CDR3 region has the DNA TGTGCCAGCAGCCGGGACATTGGGGAGACCCAGTACTTC. It translates to CASSRDIGETQYF. The J gene is TRBJ2-5, the V gene TRBV11-2, with D possibly TRBD1 on 6 matching bases. CDR1 and CDR2 (germline): SGHAT, FQNNGV. This CDR3 contains 13 residues. The V and J ends lost 5 bases and 5 bases respectively, with 12 bases between them.

For this clonotype: A read error may explain this, as a much larger clone is one base away. V and J are TRBV11-1 and TRBJ2-1, with D perhaps matching TRBD1 (6 bases). The CDR3 extends over 15 amino acids. Looked up from germline, CDR1 is SGHAT and CDR2 is FQDESV (reference sequence). CDR3 sequence (DNA): TGTATCAGCAGCACGGGACAACCGCCCTACAATGAGCAGTTCTTC. Protein sequence: CISSTGQPPYNEQFF.

As regards this clonotype: A read error may account for a junction end that differs from germline. The rearrangement uses TRBV11-3 and TRBJ2-7; 11 nucleotides line up with TRBD1. CDR3 size: 12 residues. Germline-derived CDR1 and CDR2 are SGHNT and YENEEA. The CDR3 sequence: CASSPGTGGKYF. As DNA, the CDR3 is TGTGCCAGCAGCCCCGGGACAGGGGGGAAGTACTTT.

To note about this clonotype: A much more abundant neighbour one base away suggests this may be a read error. The chain employs TRBV5-1 and TRBJ2-5; D may be TRBD2 (6 bases). This CDR3 is 15 amino acids long. Per the germline V gene, CDR1 is SGHRS and CDR2 is YFSETQ. This CDR3 reads CASSGRGVGGETQNF. The CDR3 DNA reads as TGCGCCAGCAGCGGACGCGGGGTCGGAGGAGAGACCCAGAACTTC.